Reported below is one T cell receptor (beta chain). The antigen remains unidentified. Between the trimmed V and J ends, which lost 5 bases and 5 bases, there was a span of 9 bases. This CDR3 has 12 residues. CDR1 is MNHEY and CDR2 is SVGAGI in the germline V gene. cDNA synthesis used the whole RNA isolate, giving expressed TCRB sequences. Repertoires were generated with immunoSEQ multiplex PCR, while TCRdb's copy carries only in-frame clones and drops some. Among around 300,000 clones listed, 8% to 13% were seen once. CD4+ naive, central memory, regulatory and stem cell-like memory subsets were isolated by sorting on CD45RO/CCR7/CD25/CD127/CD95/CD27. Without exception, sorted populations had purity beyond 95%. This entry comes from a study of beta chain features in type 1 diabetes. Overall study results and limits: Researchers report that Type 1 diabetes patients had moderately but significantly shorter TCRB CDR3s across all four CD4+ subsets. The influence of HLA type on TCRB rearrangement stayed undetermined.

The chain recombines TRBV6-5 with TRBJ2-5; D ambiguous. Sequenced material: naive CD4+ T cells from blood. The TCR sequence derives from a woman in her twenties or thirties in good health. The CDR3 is CASSEARETQYF. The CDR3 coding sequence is TGTGCCAGCAGTGAAGCGAGGGAGACCCAGTACTTC.